This TCR beta chain comes out of a study of CD8 T cells in ankylosing spondylitis. Study-level points and caveats: Matched synovial fluid from ankylosing spondylitis patients was reported to be enriched for disease-linked clones. A number of the motif variants had already been described in reactive arthritis synovial fluid and blood. Among TCR beta sequences, a motif of eight or nine highly homologous variants appeared characteristic of ankylosing spondylitis blood. Those disease-linked clones were CD8+; they were also relatively rare in peripheral blood.

The TCR beta libraries were generated through quantitative 5'-RACE incorporating molecular barcodes. TCRdb processed the 5' RACE reads anew with MiXCR; each CDR3 protein has one entry. The sample consists of roughly 350,000 distinct CDR3 sequences, roughly 8% of them appearing once. The CDR3 covers 17 residues. The ends were cut back, 6 bases at V and 4 bases at J, with 19 bases in the middle. Germline V gene lookup returns CDR1 SNHLY and CDR2 FYNNEI. Comments on this clonotype: Its specificity is unknown.

V gene TRBV2 combines with J gene TRBJ2-6; TRBD1 or TRBD2 may be the D gene (5 bases each). The sequenced sample was blood, either unsorted or a sorted T cell fraction (not recorded which). The clonotype was recovered from a male donor with ankylosing spondylitis. The CDR3: CASRPPTGTPGANVLTF. The CDR3 DNA follows: TGTGCCAGCAGGCCTCCCACCGGGACCCCCGGGGCCAACGTCCTGACTTTC.